This T cell receptor (beta chain) was found in a study of cytomegalovirus exposure and HLA in healthy donors. The study ran its PCR with 60 Vbeta and 13 Jbeta primers. TCRdb keeps only in-frame clones here, not all; method: immunoSEQ multiplex PCR. This sample has about 200,000 clones, with roughly 83% found just once. Everyone who donated was a healthy bone marrow donor. General study findings and limits: The authors later linked a missense DCLRE1C variant to TCR beta V- and J-gene trimming. A later analysis showed that HLA-associated TCR beta chains had undergone more clonal expansion than equally common others.

This CDR3 spans 14 amino acids. Trimming stripped 6 bases from V and 8 bases from J, with 19 bases between. Germline CDR1 is SNHLY and CDR2 is FYNNEI. A note on this clone: Its antigen is undetermined.

The rearrangement links TRBV2 to TRBJ1-1, with D possibly matching TRBD1 (6 bases). The sample taken for sequencing was PBMCs. This receptor was obtained from a male donor in good health and CMV-seropositive. The CDR3 DNA follows: TGTGCCAGCAGGGACAGAGTTCCCGGCCAAGAAGCTTTCTTT. This gives the protein CASRDRVPGQEAFF.